This record concerns one T cell receptor (beta chain) sequence. This clone's antigen is unknown. One base away there is no much larger clone; base qualities are not given. CDR1 SNHLY and CDR2 FYNNEI were looked up in the germline V gene. V loses 4 bases, J loses 1 base, and the germline ends lie 5 bases apart. Measured from the cysteine to the phenylalanine, the CDR3 is 13 residues long. Of all the DNA, just the CDR3 is kept, 39 bases in frame from base 1. The sample comes from a study of blood T cell repertoires in COVID-19 (TCRdb year 2020). About the full investigation: Collaborator samples came from the United States, Italy and Spain and covered acute and convalescent phases of COVID-19. The prospective study material was composed of cDNA or gDNA derived from T cells, B-cell-depleted T cells, or PBMCs. The dataset comprised deeply sampled blood TCRbeta repertoires from subjects exposed to, actively infected with, or recovered from COVID-19. A freely available public database, intended as a resource for researchers studying the immune response to SARS-CoV-2, is where the repertoires were released. The samples were drawn from the first 160 participants of the ongoing ImmuneRACE study and from more than 1,000 subjects provided by 6 global collaborators. Sample metadata almost always included a de-identified subject ID, COVID-19 status, age in years and sex. HLA class I and class II types, where available, came from metadata supplied by the sample provider rather than from assay-based typing. Results and caveats for the whole study, not just this receptor: Clinical and demographic metadata were provided uncurated, with the amount varying by source and participant.

Collaborating institutions collected whole blood in K2EDTA tubes following their own protocols. Collaborator samples were shipped for TCRbeta analysis as frozen whole blood, isolated PBMCs, or DNA extracted from either sample type. The immunoSEQ Assay, a bias-controlled multiplex PCR, was used to amplify TCRbeta CDR3 regions from genomic DNA. As for the authors' bioinformatics: Within the assay, amplification of reference gene primers was used to estimate how many nucleated cells each sample contained. To quantify the absolute abundance of each unique TCRbeta CDR3 rearrangement, sequence reads were collapsed and filtered. For each sample, productive Simpson clonality was calculated as the square root of Simpson's diversity index across productive rearrangements. TCRdb carries this immuneACCESS record with in-frame sequences only. Its versions omit some clonotypes, under half of them owing to an unresolved V gene in the studies checked, with the rest unexplained. Clone size and V and J calls were adopted from that table, with D and trimming inferred from the DNA. This sample holds 100,000 to 150,000 clones; about 80% were observed only once. The leading ten clones occupy roughly 4% of the sample.

The receptor chain draws on TRBV2 and TRBJ1-5; there is no confident call for the D gene. The sequenced material came from peripheral blood. The clonotype comes from a woman aged 45-65 years with acute or convalescent COVID-19. The CDR3 region: CASSGQSNQPQHF. In nucleotide form, the sequence is TGTGCCAGCAGTGGACAAAGCAATCAGCCCCAGCATTTT.